The next 29 T cell receptor beta chains were all read from a single sample in a study of blood T cell repertoires in COVID-19. Libraries were prepared by immunoSEQ multiplex PCR; TCRdb keeps only in-frame clonotypes and omits some of them. The sample gives about 280,000 clones, approximately 85% of which show up once; about 9.8% is in the top ten. Sequencing used peripheral blood. Receptors originate from a man between 18 and 29 years old with active or convalescent COVID-19.

The chain recombines TRBV27 with TRBJ2-5; TRBD2 aligns across 8 bases. This CDR3 spans 15 amino acids. J was trimmed by 2 bases and V by 7 bases; bases with no gene match: 9. The germline gives CDR1 MNHEY, CDR2 SMNVEV (reference sequence). Here the CDR3 DNA reads TGTGCCAGCACCCCGCGGCGGGGGGTTCAAGAGACCCAGTACTTC. This translates into CASTPRRGVQETQYF.

The gene calls are TRBV6-2 or TRBV6-3 and TRBJ2-3; 8 bases are a match to TRBD2. The CDR3 loop spans 18 amino acids. Looked up from germline, CDR1 is MNHEY and CDR2 is SVGEGT. The junction had 13 bases not matched to a gene; V was cut back by 4 bases and J by 1 base. CDR3 in amino acids: CASSFPPYLRGGTDTQYF. CDR3 nucleotides: TGTGCCAGCAGTTTCCCCCCTTACTTGCGGGGGGGCACAGATACGCAGTATTTT.

The chain is built from TRBV15 and TRBJ2-5, with D perhaps TRBD1 (5 bases). The V gene's germline CDR1 is LNHNV and CDR2 YYDKDF (reference sequence). The CDR3 contains 15 residues. Trimming removed 1 base from V and 3 bases from J, with 12 bases in between. Here the CDR3 reads CATSRVGQGEETQYF. Here the CDR3 DNA reads TGTGCCACCAGCAGAGTGGGGCAGGGCGAAGAGACCCAGTACTTC.

The chain employs TRBV7-2 and TRBJ1-2; perhaps TRBD1 as D (6 bases). V shed 2 bases and J shed 3 bases, with 10 bases lying between them. The V gene's germline CDR1 is SGHTA and CDR2 FQGNSA. There are 14 residues in the CDR3. CDR3 in DNA: TGTGCCAGCAGCTTAAACAGGGCCTACTATGGCTACACCTTC. As protein: CASSLNRAYYGYTF.

The chain joins TRBV3-1 (or the pseudogene TRBV3-2) to TRBJ1-2; possibly TRBD1 for D (6 bases). The ends were cut back, 3 bases at V and 2 bases at J, with 13 bases in the middle. This CDR3 is built from 15 residues. CDR1 is LGHDT and CDR2 is YNNKEL in the germline V gene (reference sequence). The CDR3 spells CASSHPTGYNYGYTF. The DNA of the CDR3 is TGTGCCAGCAGCCACCCAACAGGGTACAACTATGGCTACACCTTC.

The rearrangement joins TRBV7-8 to TRBJ1-5; no clear D gene. Germline CDR1 and CDR2: SGHVS and FQNEAQ. The CDR3 sequence is 14 residues long. V was clipped by 6 bases and J by 4 bases, with 13 bases between them. DNA for the CDR3: TGTGCCAGCAGTAAAACCCGGGAAAATCAGCCCCAGCATTTT. Protein product: CASSKTRENQPQHF.

As to this clone: The junction shows a germline mismatch at one end, possibly a read error. V usage is TRBV5-1 and J usage is TRBJ1-1; D is possibly TRBD1 (5 bases). The CDR3 has 14 residues. The germline CDR1 and CDR2 sequences are SGHRS and YFSETQ. The CDR3 spells CASGLQVGSSEAFF. CDR3 bases: TGCGCCAGCGGCTTACAGGTCGGGAGCAGTGAAGCTTTCTTT.

The rearrangement uses TRBV7-2 and TRBJ2-1; D uncertain. The CDR3 totals 14 residues. Trimming pared 3 bases from V and 4 bases from J, leaving 10 bases between. Germline lookup yields CDR1 SGHTA and CDR2 FQGNSA. The CDR3 loop reads CASSFKPPYNEQFF. CDR3 bases: TGTGCCAGCAGCTTCAAGCCCCCATACAATGAGCAGTTCTTC.

The chain carries TRBV27 and TRBJ2-1, with D unclear. V was clipped by 5 bases and J by 0 bases, with 8 bases between them. Germline V gene lookup returns CDR1 MNHEY and CDR2 SMNVEV (reference sequence). The CDR3 is 14 amino acids. Here the CDR3 DNA reads TGTGCCAGCAGTGCAGTTTTCTCCTACAATGAGCAGTTCTTC. Amino acid sequence: CASSAVFSYNEQFF.

The chain employs TRBV12-1 and TRBJ2-5; TRBD2, the table's D call, was not compared with the DNA. TRBV12-1 is a pseudogene locus. The length of the CDR3 is 16 residues. As DNA, the CDR3 is TGTGCCAGCAGCTCAAGGACTAGCAGCCCGGGAGAGACCCAGTACTTC. It specifies CASSSRTSSPGETQYF.

The chain carries TRBV11-2 and TRBJ1-1; D may be TRBD1 (6 bases). Trimming cost V 5 bases and J 3 bases, with 16 bases left between them. The CDR3 loop spans 15 amino acids. The germline gives CDR1 SGHAT, CDR2 FQNNGV. The CDR3 loop reads CASSPIQGLHTEAFF. CDR3 DNA sequence: TGTGCCAGCAGCCCCATACAGGGCCTCCACACTGAAGCTTTCTTT.

This chain joins TRBV25-1 and TRBJ1-3; 8 nucleotides match TRBD1. J lost 0 bases, V lost 3 bases, and 7 bases had no gene match. The CDR3 sequence is 17 residues long. Germline V gene sequence: CDR1 MGHDK, CDR2 SYGVNS. The CDR3 region has the DNA TGTGCCAGCAGTGACAAGGGACAGGCGAACTCTGGAAACACCATATATTTT. Amino acid sequence: CASSDKGQANSGNTIYF.

A word on this clone: Other DNA sequences in the same sample also yield this CDR3. This chain connects TRBV3-1 (or the pseudogene TRBV3-2) to TRBJ2-7; 8 bases map to TRBD1. Germline V gene sequence: CDR1 LGHDT, CDR2 YNNKEL (reference sequence). Trimming removed 1 base from V and 4 bases from J; junction bases left unmatched: 0. The CDR3 is 13 residues long. The DNA of the CDR3 is TGTGCCAGCAGCCAAGGACAGGGGTACGAGCAGTACTTC. It codes for CASSQGQGYEQYF.

The chain combines TRBV5-1 with TRBJ1-2, with 7 bases lining up with TRBD1. The CDR3 has 16 amino acids. With 2 bases clipped from V and 5 bases from J, the junction kept 12 bases outside the gene matches. Germline V lookup: CDR1 SGHRS, CDR2 YFSETQ. The CDR3 protein is CASSFDWSQGEYGYTF. The CDR3, as DNA: TGCGCCAGCAGCTTCGATTGGTCTCAGGGGGAGTATGGCTACACCTTC.

CDR3 region: CASSLEADRSDTQYF. For the CDR3, the DNA is TGTGCCAGCAGCCTAGAAGCTGACAGGTCAGATACGCAGTATTTT. The chain combines TRBV7-6 with TRBJ2-3; tentative D call: TRBD1 (6 bases). CDR3 length: 15 amino acids. Germline V lookup: CDR1 SGHVS, CDR2 FNYEAQ. Between the trimmed V and J ends, which lost 5 bases and 4 bases, there was a span of 16 bases.

CDR3 loop: CASSFLAGGQHNEQFF. CDR3 DNA: TGTGCCAGCAGTTTCCTAGCGGGGGGGCAGCACAATGAGCAGTTCTTC. The chain couples TRBV27 to TRBJ2-1; 12 bases fit TRBD2. CDR1 and CDR2 (germline): MNHEY, SMNVEV (reference sequence). The ends lost 3 bases at V and 5 bases at J; junction bases unmatched: 5. This CDR3 contains 16 residues.

This sequence joins TRBV7-3 and TRBJ2-1, with 8 bases fitting TRBD1. The CDR3 runs to 15 residues. Germline V gene lookup returns CDR1 SGHTA and CDR2 FQGTGA. J gave up 2 bases and V 4 bases, and 4 bases lay outside the gene matches. The CDR3 reads CASSSGQGPYNEQFF. The DNA for the CDR3 is TGTGCCAGCAGCTCTGGACAGGGCCCCTACAATGAGCAGTTCTTC.

Regarding this clone: Other DNA sequences within the sample encode an identical CDR3. CDR3 region: CASSLTGGTEAFF. For the CDR3, the DNA is TGCGCCAGCAGCTTAACGGGGGGAACTGAAGCTTTCTTT. The chain joins TRBV5-1 to TRBJ1-1; possible D gene TRBD1, 5 bases. Trimming removed 2 bases from V and 5 bases from J, with 10 bases in between. CDR1 SGHRS and CDR2 YFSETQ come from the germline V gene. The CDR3 covers 13 residues.

With respect to this clone: Other DNA variants within this sample encode the same CDR3. The rearrangement links TRBV9 to TRBJ2-3; 9 nucleotides agree with TRBD2. The CDR3 spans 15 residues. V shed 2 bases and J 0 bases; nucleotides not matched to a gene: 1. The germline V gene has CDR1 SGDLS and CDR2 YYNGEE. The CDR3 nucleotides are TGTGCCAGCAGCGTCAGCGGGGGGAGCACAGATACGCAGTATTTT. It is translated as CASSVSGGSTDTQYF.

The chain links TRBV5-1 to TRBJ2-5; 7 bases line up with TRBD2. Trimming at V came to 4 bases and at J to 3 bases, leaving 9 bases not matched to a gene. CDR1 and CDR2 (germline): SGHRS, YFSETQ. The CDR3 runs 15 residues. CDR3 region: CASSPGDYPKETQYF. The CDR3 DNA is TGCGCCAGCAGCCCCGGGGACTACCCGAAAGAGACCCAGTACTTC.

Written as DNA, the CDR3 is TGCGCCAGGGCGCGCCCCTACTCGATAGCGGGGATCTACGAGCAGTACTTC. Protein product: CARARPYSIAGIYEQYF. V gene TRBV10-1 combines with J gene TRBJ2-7; 8 bases align to TRBD2. From germline, CDR1 is WNHNN and CDR2 SYGVQD (reference sequence). CDR3 size: 17 residues. The V segment lost 9 bases and the J segment 3 bases; nucleotides outside the gene matches: 19.

The chain recombines TRBV9 with TRBJ2-1, with 10 positions matching TRBD1. Germline V gives CDR1 SGDLS, CDR2 YYNGEE. The trim removed 8 bases at V and 7 bases at J, leaving 9 bases unmatched. The CDR3 consists of 14 residues. CDR3 residues: CARIDRGLRNEQFF. The CDR3 nucleotides are TGTGCCAGAATTGACAGGGGGCTGAGGAATGAGCAGTTCTTC.

The chain has TRBV5-1 and TRBJ1-1, with 8 bases matching TRBD1. CDR1 SGHRS and CDR2 YFSETQ come from the germline V gene. The CDR3 is made up of 12 amino acids. The ends lost 4 bases at V and 12 bases at J; junction bases unmatched: 8. CDR3 amino acids: CASSGYRGETFF. The CDR3 region has the DNA TGCGCCAGCAGCGGGTACAGGGGGGAAACTTTCTTT.

In its sample, this clone was seen a few times. This sequence joins TRBV6-5 and TRBJ1-5; possible D gene TRBD1, 6 bases. Germline values: CDR1 MNHEY, CDR2 SVGAGI. The CDR3 contains 15 residues. Between the trimmed V and J ends, which lost 5 bases and 7 bases, there was a span of 18 bases. CDR3 loop: CASSPAGGAHQPQHF. CDR3 bases: TGTGCCAGCAGTCCCGCCGGGGGGGCTCACCAGCCCCAGCATTTT.

This clone was picked up a small number of times. This chain joins TRBV6-5 and TRBJ1-2; 10 positions agree with TRBD1. From germline, CDR1 is MNHEY and CDR2 SVGAGI. The CDR3 extends over 14 amino acids. The ends lost 7 bases at V and 4 bases at J; junction bases unmatched: 6. This chain's CDR3 is CASTATGGGYGYTF. The CDR3 nucleotides are TGTGCCAGCACCGCGACAGGGGGCGGCTATGGCTACACCTTC.

The J gene is TRBJ2-3, the V gene TRBV21-1; TRBD2, as called in the table, went unchecked against the DNA. TRBV21-1 is a pseudogene segment. The CDR3 runs 16 residues. The CDR3 sequence is CASSTGGTSGGDTQYF. The CDR3 DNA sequence: TGTGCCAGCAGCACCGGCGGGACTAGCGGGGGGGATACGCAGTATTTT.

This chain links TRBV5-5 with TRBJ1-1; D remains unclear. Deletions cut 4 bases from V and 10 bases from J, with 11 bases between. CDR1 and CDR2 from the germline V gene are SGHKS and YYEKEE (reference sequence). The CDR3 is made up of 11 amino acids. This chain's CDR3 is CASSTLFLAFF. The DNA of the CDR3 is TGTGCCAGCAGCACGCTATTCTTAGCTTTCTTT.

V and J are TRBV9 and TRBJ2-5; 14 nucleotides align to TRBD2. Germline V gene lookup returns CDR1 SGDLS and CDR2 YYNGEE. J was trimmed by 5 bases and V by 0 bases; bases with no gene match: 6. The CDR3 totals 17 residues. CDR3: CASSVDGLAGGDETQYF. CDR3 DNA sequence: TGTGCCAGCAGCGTAGATGGACTAGCGGGGGGTGACGAGACCCAGTACTTC.

This clone was observed a handful of times. The chain employs TRBV2 and TRBJ2-4; TRBD1 aligns across 7 bases. After removal of 3 bases from V and 7 bases from J, the junction contained 9 bases not matched to a gene. In germline, CDR1 is SNHLY, CDR2 FYNNEI. The CDR3 runs to 15 residues. The CDR3 reads CASSEGRGLWNIQYF. CDR3 nucleotides: TGTGCCAGCAGTGAGGGTAGGGGGCTGTGGAACATTCAGTACTTC.